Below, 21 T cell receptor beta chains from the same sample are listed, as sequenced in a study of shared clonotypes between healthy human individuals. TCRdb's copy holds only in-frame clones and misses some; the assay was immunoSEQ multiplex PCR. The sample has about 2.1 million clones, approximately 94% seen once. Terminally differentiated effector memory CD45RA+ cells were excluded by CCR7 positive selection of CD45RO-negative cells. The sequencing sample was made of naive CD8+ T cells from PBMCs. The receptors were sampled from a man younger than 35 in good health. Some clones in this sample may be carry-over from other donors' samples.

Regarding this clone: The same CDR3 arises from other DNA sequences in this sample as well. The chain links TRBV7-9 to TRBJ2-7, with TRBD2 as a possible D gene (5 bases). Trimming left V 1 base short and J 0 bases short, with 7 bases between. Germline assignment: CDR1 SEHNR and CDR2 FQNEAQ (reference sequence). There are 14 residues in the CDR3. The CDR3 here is CASSLVGSSYEQYF. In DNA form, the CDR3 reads TGTGCCAGCAGCTTAGTAGGGAGCTCCTACGAGCAGTACTTC.

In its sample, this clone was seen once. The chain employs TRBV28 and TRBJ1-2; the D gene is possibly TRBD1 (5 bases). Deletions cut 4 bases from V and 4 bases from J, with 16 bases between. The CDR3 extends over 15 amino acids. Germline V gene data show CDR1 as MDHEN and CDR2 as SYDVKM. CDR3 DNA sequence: TGTGCCAGCAGTTCCTTGGGGGGGTACGGCTATGGCTACACCTTC. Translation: CASSSLGGYGYGYTF.

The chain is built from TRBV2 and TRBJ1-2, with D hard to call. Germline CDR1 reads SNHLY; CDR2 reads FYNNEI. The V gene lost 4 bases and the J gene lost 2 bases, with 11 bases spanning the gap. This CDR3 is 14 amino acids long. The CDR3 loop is CASSGRNRNYGYTF. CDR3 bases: TGTGCCAGCAGTGGACGGAATAGGAACTATGGCTACACCTTC.

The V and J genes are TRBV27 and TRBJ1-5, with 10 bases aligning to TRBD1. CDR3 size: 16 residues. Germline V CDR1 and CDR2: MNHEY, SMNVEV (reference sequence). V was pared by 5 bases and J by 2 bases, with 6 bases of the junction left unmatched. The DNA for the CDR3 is TGTGCCAGCAGTCTGGGACAGGGGCCCGGCAATCAGCCCCAGCATTTT. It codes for CASSLGQGPGNQPQHF.

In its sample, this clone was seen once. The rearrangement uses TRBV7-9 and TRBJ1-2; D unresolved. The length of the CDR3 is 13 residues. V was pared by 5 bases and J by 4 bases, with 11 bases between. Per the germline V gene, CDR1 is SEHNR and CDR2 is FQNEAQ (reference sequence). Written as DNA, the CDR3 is TGTGCCAGCAGCCGTTCGAACGTCTATGGCTACACCTTC. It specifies CASSRSNVYGYTF.

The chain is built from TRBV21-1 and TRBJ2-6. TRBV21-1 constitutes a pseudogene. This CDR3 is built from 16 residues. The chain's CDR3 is CASSKVVCSGANVLTF. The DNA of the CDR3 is TGTGCCAGCAGCAAAGTGGTGTGCTCTGGGGCCAACGTCCTGACTTTC.

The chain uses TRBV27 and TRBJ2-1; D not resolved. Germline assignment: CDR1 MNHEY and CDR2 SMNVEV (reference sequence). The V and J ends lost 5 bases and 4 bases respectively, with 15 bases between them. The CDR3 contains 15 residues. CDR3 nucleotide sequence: TGTGCCAGCAGTCCGGCCATCATAGGTTACAATGAGCAGTTCTTC. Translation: CASSPAIIGYNEQFF.

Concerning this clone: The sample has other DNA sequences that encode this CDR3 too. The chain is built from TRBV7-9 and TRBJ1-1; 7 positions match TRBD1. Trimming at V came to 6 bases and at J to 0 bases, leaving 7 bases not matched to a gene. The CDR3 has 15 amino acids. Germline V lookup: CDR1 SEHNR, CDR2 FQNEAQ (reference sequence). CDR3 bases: TGTGCCAGCAGTTCCGGGACAGATATGAACACTGAAGCTTTCTTT. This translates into CASSSGTDMNTEAFF.

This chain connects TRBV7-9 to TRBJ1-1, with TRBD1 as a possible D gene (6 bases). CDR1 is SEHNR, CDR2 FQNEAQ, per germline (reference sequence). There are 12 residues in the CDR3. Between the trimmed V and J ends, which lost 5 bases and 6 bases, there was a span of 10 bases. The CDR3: CASSTGSPEAFF. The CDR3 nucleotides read TGTGCCAGCAGCACAGGGTCCCCTGAAGCTTTCTTT.

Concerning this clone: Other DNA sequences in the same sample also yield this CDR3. The CDR3 here is CASSSRDTYYEQYF. The DNA of the CDR3 is TGTGCCAGCAGTTCCCGGGATACCTACTACGAGCAGTACTTC. This chain links TRBV27 with TRBJ2-7; D perhaps matches TRBD2 (5 bases). Germline lookup yields CDR1 MNHEY and CDR2 SMNVEV (reference sequence). The CDR3 covers 14 residues. V shed 4 bases and J shed 3 bases, with 13 bases lying between them.

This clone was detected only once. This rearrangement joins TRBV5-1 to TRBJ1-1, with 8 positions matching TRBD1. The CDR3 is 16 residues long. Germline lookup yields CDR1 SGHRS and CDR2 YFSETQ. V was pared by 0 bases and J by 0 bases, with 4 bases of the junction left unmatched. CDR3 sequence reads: CASSLGRGQVNTEAFF. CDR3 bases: TGCGCCAGCAGCTTGGGCAGGGGGCAGGTGAACACTGAAGCTTTCTTT. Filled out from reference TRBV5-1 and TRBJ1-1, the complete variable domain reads KAGVTQTPRYLIKTRGQQVTLSCSPISGHRSVSWYQQTPGQGLQFLFEYFSETQRNKGNFPGRFSGRQFSNSRSEMNVSTLELGDSALYLCASSLGRGQVNTEAFFGQGTRLTVV.

Here the CDR3 DNA reads TGTGCCAGCAGCCAACAATCCATAGCGGCTACTTTCAATGAGCAGTTCTTC. Its translation is CASSQQSIAATFNEQFF. The gene calls are TRBV27 and TRBJ2-1, with D possibly matching TRBD2 (6 bases). The germline V gene encodes CDR1 MNHEY and CDR2 SMNVEV (reference sequence). The CDR3 spans 17 residues. The V end lost 6 bases, the J end lost 6 bases, and 24 bases lay between the germline ends.

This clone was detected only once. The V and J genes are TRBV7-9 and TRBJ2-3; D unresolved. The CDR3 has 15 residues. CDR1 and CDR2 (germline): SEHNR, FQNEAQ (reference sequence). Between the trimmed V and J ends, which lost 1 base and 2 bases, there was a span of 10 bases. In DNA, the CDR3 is TGTGCCAGCAGCTTAGGTGCCCTCGTCACAGATACGCAGTATTTT. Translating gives CASSLGALVTDTQYF.

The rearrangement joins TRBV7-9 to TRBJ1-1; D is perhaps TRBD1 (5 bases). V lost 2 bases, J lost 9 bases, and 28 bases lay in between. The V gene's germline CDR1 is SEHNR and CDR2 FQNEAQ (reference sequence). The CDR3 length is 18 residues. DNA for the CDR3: TGTGCCAGCAGCTTACGTTTAGGGGAACCCCAAGCCAGCCTTAAAGCTTTCTTT. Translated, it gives CASSLRLGEPQASLKAFF.

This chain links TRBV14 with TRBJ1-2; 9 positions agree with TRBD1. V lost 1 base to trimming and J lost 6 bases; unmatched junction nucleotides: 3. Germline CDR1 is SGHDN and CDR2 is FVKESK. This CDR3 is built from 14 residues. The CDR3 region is CASSQVDRGHGYTF. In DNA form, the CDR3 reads TGTGCCAGCAGCCAAGTGGACAGGGGCCATGGCTACACCTTC.

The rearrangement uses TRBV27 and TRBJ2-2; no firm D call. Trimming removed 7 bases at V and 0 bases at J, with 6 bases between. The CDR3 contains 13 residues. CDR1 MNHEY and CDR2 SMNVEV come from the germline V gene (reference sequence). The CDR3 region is CASKGPNTGELFF. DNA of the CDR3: TGTGCCAGCAAGGGCCCGAACACCGGGGAGCTGTTTTTT.

In DNA, the CDR3 is TGTGCCTGGATCGGACTAGCGGGCAACTATGTTTACAATGAGCAGTTCTTC. It is translated as CAWIGLAGNYVYNEQFF. The chain recombines TRBV30 with TRBJ2-1; TRBD2 aligns across 11 bases. The germline CDR1 and CDR2 sequences are GTSNPN and SVGIG (reference sequence). This CDR3 has 17 residues. The V and J ends lost 4 bases and 4 bases, in that order; junction bases with no gene match: 12.

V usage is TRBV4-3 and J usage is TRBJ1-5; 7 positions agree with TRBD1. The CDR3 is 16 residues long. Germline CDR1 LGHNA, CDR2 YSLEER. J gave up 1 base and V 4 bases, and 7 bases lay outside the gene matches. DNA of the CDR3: TGCGCCAGCAGCCCAGACAGGGTTACAAGCAATCAGCCCCAGCATTTT. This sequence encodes CASSPDRVTSNQPQHF.

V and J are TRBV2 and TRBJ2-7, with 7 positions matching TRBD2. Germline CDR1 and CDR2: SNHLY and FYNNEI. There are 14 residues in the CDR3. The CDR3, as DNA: TGTGCAAGCGGAGGGCTAGCGGTACCCTACGAGCAGTACTTC. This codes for CASGGLAVPYEQYF.

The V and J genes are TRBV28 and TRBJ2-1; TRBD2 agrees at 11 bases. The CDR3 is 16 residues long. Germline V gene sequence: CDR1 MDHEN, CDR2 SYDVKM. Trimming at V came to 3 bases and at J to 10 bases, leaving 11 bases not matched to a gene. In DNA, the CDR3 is TGTGCCAGCAGTTTCACGGGACTAGCGGTCTTGAAAGAGCAGTTCTTC. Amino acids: CASSFTGLAVLKEQFF.

CDR3 DNA sequence: TGTGCCAGCACCAGATACGCAACTAATGAAAAACTGTTTTTT. As protein: CASTRYATNEKLFF. The chain combines TRBV6-1 with TRBJ1-4; D call uncertain. The CDR3 runs 14 residues. V was clipped by 7 bases and J by 0 bases, with 9 bases between them. Germline-derived CDR1 and CDR2 are MNHNS and SASEGT.